A single sample gave rise to the 18 T cell receptor beta chains below, sequenced in a study of T-cell reconstitution after alpha-beta-depleted transplantation in children. A TCRbeta library incorporating unique molecular identifiers was prepared. TCRdb ran MiXCR on the PCR reads and lists one entry per CDR3 protein. The sample shows hundreds of thousands of distinct CDR3 sequences, around 13% of them seen only once. The source was PBMCs, collected before TCRalphabeta/CD19-depleted stem cell transplant. These receptors were taken from a girl aged 2-10 years with congenital amegakaryocytic thrombocytopenia, due to receive a stem cell transplant.

This clonotype was picked up many times. This chain uses TRBV5-6 with TRBJ1-5; TRBD1 is a possible D gene (5 bases). The CDR3 covers 16 residues. Between the trimmed V and J ends, which lost 0 bases and 4 bases, there was a span of 14 bases. Per the germline V gene, CDR1 is SGHDT and CDR2 is YYEEEE. The CDR3 region has the DNA TGTGCCAGCAGCTTGGCTCCATCAGGGCCTAATCAGCCCCAGCATTTT. The encoded protein is CASSLAPSGPNQPQHF.

Notes on this clonotype: A clone one base away is much larger, so this may be a read error. The CDR3: CASSLASQPRHF. CDR3 coding DNA: TGTGCCAGCAGCTTAGCCTCCCAGCCCCGGCATTTT. V gene TRBV12-3 or TRBV12-4 combines with J gene TRBJ1-5; D ambiguous. There are 12 residues in the CDR3.

The table lists this clonotype with many counts. The genes are TRBV20-1 and TRBJ2-4; D is unclear. This CDR3 has 14 residues. The germline V gene has CDR1 DFQATT and CDR2 SNEGSKA (reference sequence). V lost 3 bases and J 0 bases, leaving 9 bases between the germline ends. The DNA for the CDR3 is TGCAGTGCTAGCTCCCCTTTAGCCAAAAACATTCAGTACTTC. Translating gives CSASSPLAKNIQYF.

V is TRBV20-1 and J is TRBJ2-7, with a weak D call TRBD1 (5 bases). The CDR3 spans 11 residues. The germline gives CDR1 DFQATT, CDR2 SNEGSKA (reference sequence). V gave up 6 bases and J gave up 8 bases, with 14 bases separating them. The CDR3 bases are TGCAGTGCGGCTATTCAGGGTCAGCAGTACTTC. Translation gives CSAAIQGQQYF.

This clonotype was counted only a few times. Germline and junction disagree at one end, which may indicate a read error. The rearrangement joins TRBV3-1 to TRBJ2-3, with 7 bases aligning to TRBD1. This CDR3 region has 13 residues. The germline V gene has CDR1 LGHDT and CDR2 YNNKEL (reference sequence). CDR3 amino acids: CASSDGLGTAIRF. DNA of the CDR3: TGTGCCAGCAGCGACGGGCTTGGGACAGCCATTCGATTT.

V and J are TRBV6-4 and TRBJ2-7, with 9 bases fitting TRBD2. The CDR3 is 17 amino acids. The J segment lost 0 bases and the V segment lost 8 bases, leaving 14 bases of the junction unmatched. Per the germline V gene, CDR1 is MRHNA and CDR2 is SNTAGT. The CDR3 DNA is TGTGCCAGCGGTATTAGCGGGGGTATCCCAAACTCCTACGAGCAGTACTTC. Translation: CASGISGGIPNSYEQYF.

This sequence joins TRBV5-1 and TRBJ2-2, with 7 bases aligning to TRBD2. Germline V gene sequence: CDR1 SGHRS, CDR2 YFSETQ. This CDR3 region has 16 residues. With 3 bases clipped from V and 2 bases from J, the junction kept 7 bases outside the gene matches. The CDR3 DNA reads as TGCGCCAGCAGCTCGTGGGCTAGCGGTAACACCGGGGAGCTGTTTTTT. It encodes CASSSWASGNTGELFF.

The J gene is TRBJ1-1, the V gene TRBV5-5; D remains unclear. Trimming removed 1 base at V and 3 bases at J, with 13 bases between. Germline loops: CDR1 SGHKS, CDR2 YYEKEE (reference sequence). The CDR3 is 15 residues long. The CDR3 loop reads CASSLSRFQDTEAFF. The DNA for the CDR3 is TGTGCCAGCAGCTTGAGTCGGTTTCAGGACACTGAAGCTTTCTTT.

This clonotype came up many times. V is TRBV20-1 and J is TRBJ2-3; weak D call: TRBD2 (5 bases). CDR3 length: 15 amino acids. Germline V CDR1 and CDR2: DFQATT, SNEGSKA (reference sequence). V dropped 3 bases and J dropped 0 bases, with 13 bases sitting between them. The CDR3 DNA reads TGCAGTGCTAGTTTCAGCGGCATTAGCACAGATACGCAGTATTTT. Protein product: CSASFSGISTDTQYF.

The table lists this clonotype with many counts. The chain recombines TRBV5-1 with TRBJ2-1, with D possibly TRBD1 on 6 matching bases. CDR3 size: 19 residues. Germline V CDR1 and CDR2: SGHRS, YFSETQ. V lost 4 bases to trimming and J lost 4 bases, with 27 bases between them. CDR3 loop: CASSPTGLRSFVDYNEQFF. In DNA, the CDR3 is TGCGCCAGCAGCCCAACAGGGCTTAGGTCCTTTGTAGATTACAATGAGCAGTTCTTC.

The genes are TRBV15 and TRBJ2-7; tentative D call: TRBD2 (5 bases). V dropped 2 bases and J dropped 3 bases, with 14 bases sitting between them. The CDR3 totals 15 residues. Germline V gene sequence: CDR1 LNHNV, CDR2 YYDKDF (reference sequence). The CDR3 sequence is CATSRPRNGIYEQYF. The CDR3 region has the DNA TGTGCCACCAGCAGACCCCGAAACGGGATCTACGAGCAGTACTTC. Full variable domain (remainder filled in from reference TRBV15 and TRBJ2-7): DAMVIQNPRYQVTQFGKPVTLSCSQTLNHNVMYWYQQKSSQAPKLLFHYYDKDFNNEADTPDNFQSRRPNTSFCFLDIRSPGLGDTAMYLCATSRPRNGIYEQYFGPGTRLTVT.

Many counts were recorded for this clonotype. V is TRBV29-1 and J is TRBJ2-5; 9 nucleotides line up with TRBD1. The CDR3 runs 15 residues. Germline V gene sequence: CDR1 SQVTM, CDR2 ANQGSEA. J gave up 4 bases and V 6 bases, and 12 bases lay outside the gene matches. The CDR3 coding sequence is TGCAGCGTCCTCCGGGACAGGGATTTCGGAGAGACCCAGTACTTC. Translated, it gives CSVLRDRDFGETQYF.

V gene TRBV5-1 combines with J gene TRBJ2-7, with D uncertain. V was clipped by 1 base and J by 0 bases, with 17 bases between them. The CDR3 sequence is 17 residues long. Per germline, CDR1 SGHRS and CDR2 YFSETQ. For the CDR3, the DNA is TGCGCCAGCAGCTTGTGGTTCAGCGCTACACTCTCCTACGAGCAGTACTTC. Encoded protein: CASSLWFSATLSYEQYF.

This clonotype was observed a handful of times. The chain couples TRBV20-1 to TRBJ2-7; D is perhaps TRBD1 or TRBD2 (6 bases each). Germline V gene sequence: CDR1 DFQATT, CDR2 SNEGSKA (reference sequence). V lost 6 bases and J lost 3, with 24 bases in between. The CDR3 runs 16 residues. The CDR3 nucleotides read TGCAGTGCCAGGGGCCTAGCGATTTTTGGGGTCTACGAGCAGTACTTC. Residues: CSARGLAIFGVYEQYF.

This clonotype was recorded a few times. DNA for the CDR3: TGCGCCAGCAGCGGTCTTTGGGTCAAGACCCAGTACTTC. Its translation is CASSGLWVKTQYF. The rearrangement uses TRBV5-1 and TRBJ2-5; D ambiguous. V was trimmed by 4 bases and J by 6 bases, leaving 13 bases between them. The CDR3 is 13 amino acids. In germline, CDR1 is SGHRS, CDR2 YFSETQ.

The chain recombines TRBV9 with TRBJ1-2; a possible D gene is TRBD1 (5 bases). This CDR3 has 12 residues. The V end was cut by 0 bases, the J end by 5 bases, with 5 bases between. Germline assignment: CDR1 SGDLS and CDR2 YYNGEE. The CDR3 region is CASSVGGYGYTF. The CDR3 DNA sequence: TGTGCCAGCAGCGTAGGGGGGTATGGCTACACCTTC.

This clonotype was found a few times. Sequence at one end of the junction differs from germline and may be a read error. V usage is TRBV7-2 and J usage is TRBJ1-3; a weak D match, TRBD1 (5 bases). This CDR3 region has 15 residues. CDR1 and CDR2 (germline): SGHTA, FQGNSA. The CDR3 region has the DNA TGCGCCAGCAGCTTGGGCGGGGGCTCTGGAAACACCATATATTTT. Translation gives CASSLGGGSGNTIYF.

This clonotype has only a few counts. The genes are TRBV5-1 and TRBJ2-1; 9 positions agree with TRBD2. Unmatched junction bases numbered 15, after V lost 4 bases and J lost 7 bases. Germline lookup yields CDR1 SGHRS and CDR2 YFSETQ. This CDR3 is 17 amino acids long. CDR3 protein: CASSPGTSNPPWNEQFF. In DNA, the CDR3 is TGCGCCAGCAGCCCCGGGACTAGCAACCCCCCGTGGAATGAGCAGTTCTTC.